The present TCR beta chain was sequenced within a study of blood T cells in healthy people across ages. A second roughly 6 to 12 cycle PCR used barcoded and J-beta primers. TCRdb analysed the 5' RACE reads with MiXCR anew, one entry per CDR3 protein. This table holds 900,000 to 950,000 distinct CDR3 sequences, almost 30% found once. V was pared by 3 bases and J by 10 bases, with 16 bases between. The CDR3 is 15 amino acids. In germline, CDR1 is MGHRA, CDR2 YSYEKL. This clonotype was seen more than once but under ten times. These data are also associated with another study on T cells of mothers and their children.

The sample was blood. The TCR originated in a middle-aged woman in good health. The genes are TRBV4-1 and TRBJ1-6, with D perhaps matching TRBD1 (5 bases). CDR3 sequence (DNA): TGCGCCAGCAGCCAGTCAGGGACTGGTGGGTCACCCCTCCACTTT. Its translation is CASSQSGTGGSPLHF.